What follows are 32 T cell receptor beta chains derived from one specimen sequenced in a study of CD8 T cells in ankylosing spondylitis. From the 5' RACE reads, TCRdb called clonotypes with MiXCR, one entry per CDR3 protein. This sample has under 300,000 distinct CDR3 sequences; about 10% occur once, and the top ten carry 6% to 7.5%. Input material: blood, either unsorted or a sorted T cell fraction (not recorded which). These receptors originate from a male donor with ankylosing spondylitis or in good health (not recorded which).

This clonotype appeared a single time. The chain couples TRBV28 to TRBJ2-3, with unresolved D. V was cut by 10 bases and J by 4 bases, with 18 bases left in between. The CDR3 sequence is 14 residues long. CDR1 is MDHEN and CDR2 is SYDVKM in the germline V gene. CDR3: CATESTSLPDTQYF. In nucleotides, the CDR3 is TGTGCCACCGAATCGACTTCACTACCAGATACGCAGTATTTT. The variable domain in full, completed from reference TRBV28 and TRBJ2-3, reads DVKVTQSSRYLVKRTGEKVFLECVQDMDHENMFWYRQDPGLGLRLIYFSYDVKMKEKGDIPEGYSVSREKKERFSLILESASTNQTSMYLCATESTSLPDTQYFGPGTRLTVL.

This clonotype has a count of ten or more. The chain uses TRBV12-3 or TRBV12-4 and TRBJ1-5; weak D call: TRBD1 (5 bases). V lost 6 bases and J lost 6, with 12 bases in between. CDR3 size: 13 residues. As DNA, the CDR3 is TGTGCCAGCAGGCTCGGGGGGGTTCAGCCCCAGCATTTT. Its translation is CASRLGGVQPQHF.

Concerning this clonotype itself: A much larger clone lies a single base off, so this may be a read error. In this CDR3 the conserved last residue, phenylalanine or tryptophan, is missing, so a read error is likely. The J gene is TRBJ2-1, the V gene TRBV5-1; D gene uncertain. V lost 9 bases and J lost 6, with 16 bases in between. The CDR3 has 13 amino acids. Germline V gene data show CDR1 as SGHRS and CDR2 as YFSETQ. The CDR3 loop reads CATAPGRTNEQFI. The CDR3, as DNA: TGCGCCACGGCCCCGGGCCGCACCAATGAGCAGTTCATC.

This clonotype was counted at least ten times. This chain uses TRBV5-1 with TRBJ1-1; TRBD1 matches 7 bases. The CDR3 is made up of 17 amino acids. Trimming took 0 bases from V and 4 from J; bases not matched to a gene: 12. Germline V CDR1 and CDR2: SGHRS, YFSETQ. CDR3 bases: TGCGCCAGCAGCTTGGCCACAGGGGTGATGCGAGGCACTGAAGCTTTCTTT. As protein: CASSLATGVMRGTEAFF.

This clonotype was found many times. The J gene is TRBJ2-7, the V gene TRBV14; tentatively, D is TRBD2 (6 bases). CDR1 and CDR2 from the germline V gene are SGHDN and FVKESK. V dropped 0 bases and J dropped 4 bases, with 10 bases sitting between them. This CDR3 has 14 residues. This chain's CDR3 is CASSQESGRYEQYF. Written as DNA, the CDR3 is TGTGCCAGCAGCCAAGAATCAGGGAGGTACGAGCAGTACTTC.

This clonotype has a count of ten or more. The chain couples TRBV15 to TRBJ1-2; no reliable D call. Germline CDR1 LNHNV, CDR2 YYDKDF (reference sequence). This CDR3 is 15 amino acids long. Deletions cut 6 bases from V and 0 bases from J, with 14 bases between. CDR3 protein: CATRSAGPANYGYTF. The CDR3 region has the DNA TGTGCCACCAGAAGTGCCGGACCCGCTAACTATGGCTACACCTTC.

This clonotype was picked up many times. J is TRBJ1-2 and V is TRBV5-1; tentatively, D is TRBD1 (6 bases). There are 13 residues in the CDR3. Germline V CDR1 and CDR2: SGHRS, YFSETQ. The V end was cut by 3 bases, the J end by 4 bases, with 10 bases between. The chain's CDR3 is CASSSKDSYGYTF. The CDR3 bases are TGCGCCAGCAGCTCCAAGGACAGCTATGGCTACACCTTC.

This clonotype was observed a few times. The rearrangement uses TRBV25-1 and TRBJ2-1, with D perhaps matching TRBD1 or TRBD2 (6 bases each). The length of the CDR3 is 14 residues. The ends were cut back, 5 bases at V and 9 bases at J, with 17 bases in the middle. The V gene's germline CDR1 is MGHDK and CDR2 SYGVNS. CDR3 residues: CASSPAGDSSEQFF. The DNA of the CDR3 is TGTGCCAGCAGTCCGGCAGGGGACTCTAGTGAGCAGTTCTTC.

This clonotype was observed many times. The chain joins TRBV5-1 to TRBJ2-2; D assignment may be TRBD1 or TRBD2 (5 bases each). This CDR3 is built from 16 residues. The V gene's germline CDR1 is SGHRS and CDR2 YFSETQ. Trimming removed 4 bases at V and 2 bases at J, with 15 bases between. The CDR3 here is CASSQGRLENTGELFF. DNA of the CDR3: TGCGCCAGCAGCCAGGGACGTCTAGAAAACACCGGGGAGCTGTTTTTT.

This clonotype came up once. The rearrangement links TRBV19 to TRBJ2-7, with a tentative D call TRBD1 (5 bases). The V end was cut by 5 bases, the J end by 1 base, with 12 bases between. CDR1 is LNHDA, CDR2 SQIVND, per germline (reference sequence). The CDR3 spans 14 residues. The CDR3 protein is CASSPQGSSYEQYF. For the CDR3, the DNA is TGTGCCAGTAGTCCCCAGGGATCGTCCTACGAGCAGTACTTC.

This clonotype occurred a few times. The chain joins TRBV2 to TRBJ2-7, with a possible D match to TRBD2 (6 bases). CDR1 SNHLY and CDR2 FYNNEI come from the germline V gene. CDR3 length: 15 residues. V lost 3 bases and J lost 0, with 12 bases in between. The CDR3 loop reads CASSDLRGYSYEQYF. As DNA, the CDR3 is TGTGCCAGCAGTGACCTCCGGGGGTACTCCTACGAGCAGTACTTC.

The chain recombines TRBV7-3 with TRBJ2-5; TRBD1 is a possible D gene (6 bases). V was pared by 1 base and J by 9 bases, with 21 bases between. There are 16 residues in the CDR3. Germline V gene sequence: CDR1 SGHTA, CDR2 FQGTGA. This CDR3 reads CASSLIDDGQTGAQYF. The CDR3 DNA is TGTGCCAGCAGCTTAATTGACGACGGACAGACCGGGGCCCAGTACTTC.

This clonotype was observed many times. This chain connects TRBV5-1 to TRBJ2-1; 9 bases agree with TRBD2. Germline assignment: CDR1 SGHRS and CDR2 YFSETQ. The CDR3 is made up of 15 amino acids. Germline trimming cut 4 bases from V and 6 bases from J; bases unmatched to any gene: 8. Written as DNA, the CDR3 is TGCGCCAGCAGCCTCGGGACTAGCCAAGGCAATGAGCAGTTCTTC. Amino acid sequence: CASSLGTSQGNEQFF.

Only a few counts were recorded for this clonotype. V and J are TRBV27 and TRBJ2-7, with a possible D match to TRBD2 (5 bases). The CDR3 extends over 13 amino acids. V was trimmed by 6 bases and J by 0 bases, leaving 9 bases between them. Looked up from germline, CDR1 is MNHEY and CDR2 is SMNVEV (reference sequence). CDR3 protein: CASRLDNSYEQYF. The CDR3 coding sequence is TGTGCCAGCAGACTAGACAACTCCTACGAGCAGTACTTC.

This clonotype appeared once. The chain links TRBV12-3 or TRBV12-4 to TRBJ1-4; D call uncertain. With 5 bases removed from V and 7 bases from J, the gap between germline ends came to 11 bases. The CDR3 totals 13 residues. The CDR3 here is CASSVDAREKLFF. The CDR3 region has the DNA TGTGCCAGCAGTGTCGACGCACGTGAAAAACTGTTTTTT.

This clonotype was counted only a few times. The rearrangement joins TRBV20-1 to TRBJ2-5; D is possibly TRBD2 (6 bases). Germline CDR1 DFQATT, CDR2 SNEGSKA (reference sequence). This CDR3 region has 13 residues. Trimming stripped 3 bases from V and 1 base from J, with 9 bases between. The CDR3 nucleotides read TGCAGTGCTAGTGTAGCGGTCCAAGAGACCCAGTACTTC. Protein: CSASVAVQETQYF.

This clonotype appeared many times. The genes are TRBV20-1 and TRBJ2-3; TRBD2 matches at 9 bases. The CDR3 contains 13 residues. J was trimmed by 8 bases and V by 6 bases; bases with no gene match: 9. The germline gives CDR1 DFQATT, CDR2 SNEGSKA (reference sequence). CDR3 in amino acids: CSATIAGARTQYF. The DNA of the CDR3 is TGCAGTGCCACAATAGCGGGAGCGCGTACGCAGTATTTT.

The sample holds many counts of this clonotype. The V and J genes are TRBV5-1 and TRBJ2-3; D is undetermined. The CDR3 loop spans 16 amino acids. CDR1 is SGHRS and CDR2 is YFSETQ in the germline V gene. V was clipped by 2 bases and J by 1 base, with 14 bases between them. In DNA, the CDR3 is TGCGCCAGCAGCTTAGGGCTCGAAGGTGGCACAGATACGCAGTATTTT. Its protein product is CASSLGLEGGTDTQYF.

This clonotype occurred a few times. The chain uses TRBV3-1 and TRBJ2-1, with D hard to call. CDR3 size: 15 residues. CDR1 and CDR2 from the germline V gene are LGHDT and YNNKEL (reference sequence). Deletions cut 0 bases from V and 0 bases from J, with 6 bases between. CDR3 nucleotide sequence: TGTGCCAGCAGCCAAGATGCGACCTCCTACAATGAGCAGTTCTTC. Its protein product is CASSQDATSYNEQFF.

The rearrangement joins TRBV29-1 to TRBJ2-1; D perhaps matches TRBD1 (5 bases). The length of the CDR3 is 13 residues. The V end was cut by 8 bases, the J end by 0 bases, with 11 bases between. Germline V gene sequence: CDR1 SQVTM, CDR2 ANQGSEA. The CDR3 protein is CSSAGNSYNEQFF. Here the CDR3 DNA reads TGCAGCTCCGCAGGGAACTCCTACAATGAGCAGTTCTTC.

The chain recombines TRBV6-6 with TRBJ2-2, with a possible D match to TRBD2 (5 bases). CDR1 and CDR2 from the germline V gene are MNHNY and SVGAGI (reference sequence). V was clipped by 0 bases and J by 7 bases, with 15 bases between them. There are 16 residues in the CDR3. The CDR3 coding sequence is TGTGCCAGCAGTTACTCGTTACTAGAGAGTGGCGGGGAGCTGTTTTTT. Its protein is CASSYSLLESGGELFF.

This clonotype was counted ten times or more. The chain employs TRBV9 and TRBJ2-5; D unresolved. Between the trimmed V and J ends, which lost 0 bases and 2 bases, there was a span of 14 bases. Germline V gene lookup returns CDR1 SGDLS and CDR2 YYNGEE. The CDR3 spans 16 residues. CDR3 sequence (DNA): TGTGCCAGCAGCGTAGGACTCAGGATCGGACAAGAGACCCAGTACTTC. Translated, it gives CASSVGLRIGQETQYF.

The J gene is TRBJ2-5, the V gene TRBV6-5; 10 nucleotides line up with TRBD1. The CDR3 length is 16 residues. Per the germline V gene, CDR1 is MNHEY and CDR2 is SVGAGI. V was pared by 4 bases and J by 2 bases, with 7 bases of the junction left unmatched. Here the CDR3 reads CASSSWDRGSQETQYF. CDR3 in DNA: TGTGCCAGCAGTTCCTGGGACAGGGGTTCTCAAGAGACCCAGTACTTC.

The chain employs TRBV3-1 and TRBJ2-5; no reliable D call. The V gene's germline CDR1 is LGHDT and CDR2 YNNKEL (reference sequence). V was trimmed by 2 bases and J by 3 bases, leaving 4 bases between them. CDR3 size: 12 residues. The CDR3 bases are TGTGCCAGCAGCCAATTAGAAGAGACCCAGTACTTC. It yields the protein CASSQLEETQYF.

V and J are TRBV10-3 and TRBJ1-1; 9 positions match TRBD1. Germline-derived CDR1 and CDR2 are ENHRY and SYGVKD. This CDR3 has 15 residues. Trimming took 3 bases from V and 13 from J; bases not matched to a gene: 15. As DNA, the CDR3 is TGTGCCATCAGTGATAGAATGGACAGGGGACAAATGGATTTCTTT. Its protein is CAISDRMDRGQMDFF.

This clonotype was counted ten times or more. The V and J genes are TRBV20-1 and TRBJ2-5, with 9 bases matching TRBD2. The CDR3 is made up of 16 amino acids. CDR1 DFQATT and CDR2 SNEGSKA come from the germline V gene (reference sequence). V gave up 5 bases and J gave up 4 bases; unmatched junction bases: 14. CDR3 sequence: CSAGKEAGGIIETQYF. In DNA, the CDR3 is TGCAGTGCTGGAAAAGAAGCGGGAGGAATTATAGAGACCCAGTACTTC.

A few counts support this clonotype. The chain employs TRBV25-1 and TRBJ2-3; D tentatively reads TRBD1 or TRBD2 (5 bases each). The CDR3 consists of 10 residues. V shed 8 bases and J shed 5 bases, with 5 bases lying between them. CDR1 and CDR2 from the germline V gene are MGHDK and SYGVNS. CDR3 in amino acids: CASGGDTQYF. CDR3 DNA: TGTGCCAGCGGGGGAGATACGCAGTATTTT.

In its sample, this clonotype was seen a few times. The chain is built from TRBV7-3 and TRBJ1-6; the D gene is possibly TRBD1 (6 bases). V lost 0 bases to trimming and J lost 8 bases, with 8 bases between them. Germline CDR1 is SGHTA and CDR2 is FQGTGA. The CDR3 covers 14 residues. The CDR3 sequence: CASSLTGGDSPLHF. CDR3 DNA: TGTGCCAGCAGCTTAACGGGGGGCGATTCACCCCTCCACTTT. Combining the CDR3 with reference TRBV7-3 and TRBJ1-6 gives the whole variable domain GAGVSQTPSNKVTEKGKYVELRCDPISGHTALYWYRQSLGQGPEFLIYFQGTGAADDSGLPNDRFFAVRPEGSVSTLKIQRTERGDSAVYLCASSLTGGDSPLHFGNGTRLTVT.

This clonotype was seen repeatedly, ten times or more. V usage is TRBV12-3 or TRBV12-4 and J usage is TRBJ2-1; tentative D call: TRBD1 (6 bases). This CDR3 comprises 13 residues. The V gene lost 2 bases and the J gene lost 6 bases, with 8 bases spanning the gap. The CDR3 DNA is TGTGCCAGCAGTTTATCACAGGGCAATGAGCAGTTCTTC. It encodes CASSLSQGNEQFF.

This clonotype was seen a few times. The chain joins TRBV20-1 to TRBJ2-5, with a weak D call TRBD2 (6 bases). Germline loops: CDR1 DFQATT, CDR2 SNEGSKA (reference sequence). The CDR3 length is 15 residues. The V end lost 7 bases, the J end lost 5 bases, and 23 bases lay between the germline ends. In DNA form, the CDR3 reads TGCAGTGGGGGCCAGGCTGGGGGGTGGCATGAGACCCAGTACTTC. Translating gives CSGGQAGGWHETQYF.

This clonotype was seen at least ten times. Likely a read error: the CDR3 ends without its conserved phenylalanine or tryptophan. J is TRBJ2-3 and V is TRBV3-1, with D perhaps given as TRBD1 or TRBD2 (5 bases each). Per germline, CDR1 LGHDT and CDR2 YNNKEL (reference sequence). CDR3 length: 16 residues. With 0 bases removed from V and 2 bases from J, the gap between germline ends came to 12 bases. Written as DNA, the CDR3 is TGTGCCAGCAGCCAAGATCTGAGGGGATTCACAGATACGCAGTATCTT. It is translated as CASSQDLRGFTDTQYL.

This clonotype was picked up many times. The rearrangement uses TRBV4-1 and TRBJ2-5; D is ambiguous. Germline V gene data show CDR1 as MGHRA and CDR2 as YSYEKL. Trimming pared 4 bases from V and 2 bases from J, leaving 14 bases between. The CDR3 consists of 15 residues. The CDR3 region has the DNA TGCGCCAGCAGCCGCTCCGAGACCCCACAAGAGACCCAGTACTTC. Its translation: CASSRSETPQETQYF.